The 14 T cell receptor beta chains presented below share a single source sample, sequenced in a study of shared clonotypes between healthy human individuals. TCRdb's copy holds only in-frame clones and misses some; the assay was immunoSEQ multiplex PCR. The sample yields around 700,000 clones, roughly 78% seen once. The sequenced sample consisted of memory CD4+ T cells sorted from blood. The subset was: CD45RA-negative fraction. Source of these receptors: a woman in her 30s in good health.

The V call is TRBV30, the J call TRBJ2-2, with 14 nucleotides matching TRBD2. CDR3 length equals 13 residues. After removal of 8 bases from V and 10 bases from J, the junction contained 6 bases not matched to a gene. Germline V gives CDR1 GTSNPN, CDR2 SVGIG (reference sequence). The chain's CDR3 is CALSGLAGAELFF. The CDR3 nucleotides are TGTGCCCTTTCGGGACTAGCGGGAGCGGAGCTGTTTTTT. Full variable domain (remainder filled in from reference TRBV30 and TRBJ2-2): SQTIHQWPATLVQPVGSPLSLECTVEGTSNPNLYWYRQAAGRGLQLLFYSVGIGQISSEVPQNLSASRPQDRQFILSSKKLLLSDSGFYLCALSGLAGAELFFGEGSRLTVL.

About this clone: Other DNA sequences within the sample encode an identical CDR3. The chain combines TRBV5-1 with TRBJ2-5, with unresolved D. With 0 bases removed from V and 2 bases from J, the gap between germline ends came to 5 bases. The CDR3 loop spans 13 amino acids. The germline CDR1 and CDR2 sequences are SGHRS and YFSETQ. Here the CDR3 reads CASSLVGQETQYF. In DNA form, the CDR3 reads TGCGCCAGCAGCTTGGTAGGGCAAGAGACCCAGTACTTC. Together with reference TRBV5-1 and TRBJ2-5, the CDR3 gives the full variable domain: KAGVTQTPRYLIKTRGQQVTLSCSPISGHRSVSWYQQTPGQGLQFLFEYFSETQRNKGNFPGRFSGRQFSNSRSEMNVSTLELGDSALYLCASSLVGQETQYFGPGTRLLVL.

V gene TRBV5-1 combines with J gene TRBJ2-7; TRBD1 agrees at 7 bases. The germline V gene encodes CDR1 SGHRS and CDR2 YFSETQ. The CDR3 contains 14 residues. V shed 4 bases, J shed 2 bases, and the junction held 6 bases outside the gene matches. The CDR3 region is CASSTGQVTYEQYF. The CDR3 DNA reads as TGCGCCAGCAGCACTGGACAGGTCACCTACGAGCAGTACTTC.

Points on this clone: As the CDR3 is not closed by the conserved phenylalanine or tryptophan, this likely results from a read error. It is unclear where the CDR3 begins or ends on the DNA, so no DNA is shown, and the CDR3 is as TCRdb lists it. The chain uses TRBV29-1 and TRBJ1-2. The CDR3 adds up to 9 amino acids, both ends counted. The germline V gene has CDR1 SQVTM and CDR2 ANQGSEA. The CDR3 spells CSVDRTLPL.

The chain joins TRBV6-6 to TRBJ1-1; 8 bases fit TRBD1. Losses at the gene ends were 8 bases for V and 8 bases for J; bases not matched to a gene: 10. Per the germline V gene, CDR1 is MNHNY and CDR2 is SVGAGI (reference sequence). The CDR3 contains 13 residues. CDR3 in amino acids: CASGVTGGTEAFF. CDR3 nucleotides: TGTGCCAGCGGTGTAACAGGGGGGACCGAAGCTTTCTTT.

V and J are TRBV27 and TRBJ1-5; D is possibly TRBD1 (6 bases). Germline loops: CDR1 MNHEY, CDR2 SMNVEV (reference sequence). The germline V and J ends were trimmed by 6 bases and 6 bases, with 12 bases remaining between them. CDR3 size: 13 residues. Here the CDR3 reads CASSLRGSQPQHF. As DNA, the CDR3 is TGTGCCAGCAGCCTCAGGGGAAGTCAGCCCCAGCATTTT.

The chain has TRBV5-1 and TRBJ2-3; possibly TRBD1 or TRBD2 for D (5 bases each). The CDR3 sequence is 17 residues long. CDR1 is SGHRS and CDR2 is YFSETQ in the germline V gene. Trimming left V 4 bases short and J 2 bases short, with 20 bases between. The CDR3 is CASSEDPGRSSTDTQYF. In DNA form, the CDR3 reads TGCGCCAGCAGCGAAGATCCGGGACGGTCTTCCACAGATACGCAGTATTTT.

V is TRBV28 and J is TRBJ1-1, with D possibly matching TRBD1 (5 bases). Deletions cut 7 bases from V and 7 bases from J, with 19 bases between. The V gene's germline CDR1 is MDHEN and CDR2 SYDVKM. CDR3 length equals 14 residues. DNA for the CDR3: TGTGCCAGCAACGGAGGGGAAGAGTTGAGTGAAGCTTTCTTT. Protein sequence: CASNGGEELSEAFF.

The chain has TRBV2 and TRBJ2-2; D is unclear. Trimming pared 2 bases from V and 0 bases from J, leaving 10 bases between. The CDR3 is 16 amino acids. Germline lookup yields CDR1 SNHLY and CDR2 FYNNEI. CDR3 in amino acids: CASSEIPYANTGELFF. The CDR3, as DNA: TGTGCCAGCAGTGAAATCCCATACGCGAACACCGGGGAGCTGTTTTTT.

The rearrangement links TRBV5-1 to TRBJ1-2; D gene uncertain. The CDR3 is 12 residues long. Germline V CDR1 and CDR2: SGHRS, YFSETQ. Trimming pared 2 bases from V and 10 bases from J, leaving 12 bases between. CDR3 region: CASSLNRELYTF. The CDR3, as DNA: TGCGCCAGCAGCTTAAACAGAGAACTCTACACCTTC.

The J gene is TRBJ2-3, the V gene TRBV9, with TRBD2 matching over 14 bases. V trimming: 4 bases; J trimming: 4 bases; junction bases outside the gene matches: 5. This CDR3 region has 16 residues. The V gene's germline CDR1 is SGDLS and CDR2 YYNGEE. The CDR3 region has the DNA TGTGCCAGCAGCCTAGGGACTAGCGGGGGCCCAGATACGCAGTATTTT. Translating it yields CASSLGTSGGPDTQYF.

The V and J genes are TRBV27 and TRBJ2-2, with D perhaps TRBD1 (5 bases). The CDR3 runs 14 residues. Germline CDR1 reads MNHEY; CDR2 reads SMNVEV (reference sequence). The V gene lost 5 bases and the J gene lost 7 bases, with 14 bases spanning the gap. The CDR3 region is CASSKPQGLGELFF. The CDR3 coding sequence is TGTGCCAGCAGTAAACCGCAGGGCCTCGGGGAGCTGTTTTTT.

This clone was seen more than once but under ten times. V usage is TRBV30 and J usage is TRBJ2-7; D tentatively fits TRBD1 or TRBD2 (5 bases each). The CDR3 extends over 12 amino acids. Germline loops: CDR1 GTSNPN, CDR2 SVGIG (reference sequence). The V gene lost 5 bases and the J gene lost 4 bases, with 12 bases spanning the gap. For the CDR3, the DNA is TGTGCCTGGGGGACCGGGTATTACGAGCAGTACTTC. Amino acids: CAWGTGYYEQYF.

This clone was seen only a few times. This sequence joins TRBV19 and TRBJ1-3, with a weak D call TRBD1 (5 bases). In germline, CDR1 is LNHDA, CDR2 SQIVND (reference sequence). This CDR3 has 15 residues. The V end lost 5 bases, the J end lost 4 bases, and 15 bases lay between the germline ends. The CDR3: CASSLRAGTGNTIYF. The CDR3 coding sequence is TGTGCCAGTAGTCTTCGTGCAGGGACCGGAAACACCATATATTTT.